Shown below are 32 T cell receptor beta chains from a single sample sequenced in a study of cytomegalovirus exposure and HLA in healthy donors. The PCR was carried out with 60 Vbeta primers and 13 Jbeta primers. The protocol was immunoSEQ multiplex PCR, while the TCRdb copy is restricted to in-frame clones and leaves out a portion. This repertoire shows 85,000 to 100,000 clones, approximately 84% found once; its top ten account for 5.6%. The source material was PBMCs. These receptors were collected from a woman between 18 and 29 years old in good health and CMV-seropositive.

A few counts support this clone. The genes are TRBV6-1 and TRBJ2-7; unclear D gene. Trimming cost V 4 bases and J 4 bases, with 2 bases left between them. CDR1 is MNHNS, CDR2 SASEGT, per germline. The CDR3 is made up of 10 amino acids. In DNA, the CDR3 is TGTGCCAGCAGTGTATACGAGCAGTACTTC. Translation gives CASSVYEQYF.

The CDR3 spells CASSSLGGRQGPQYF. CDR3 DNA: TGTGCCAGCAGCTCACTTGGTGGCCGACAGGGGCCCCAGTACTTC. The chain joins TRBV5-6 to TRBJ2-7; 8 bases map to TRBD1. The CDR3 is 15 amino acids. Looked up from germline, CDR1 is SGHDT and CDR2 is YYEEEE. V shed 3 bases, J shed 10 bases, and the junction held 15 bases outside the gene matches.

The chain combines TRBV14 with TRBJ1-1; D gene uncertain. Germline-derived CDR1 and CDR2 are SGHDN and FVKESK. The CDR3 extends over 13 amino acids. V was clipped by 4 bases and J by 7 bases, with 13 bases between them. DNA of the CDR3: TGTGCCAGCAGCCCGCGTTTGGCGGGTGAAGCTTTCTTT. Residues: CASSPRLAGEAFF.

The rearrangement joins TRBV4-2 to TRBJ2-7; 11 bases fit TRBD2. The CDR3 extends over 14 amino acids. J gave up 3 bases and V 5 bases, and 3 bases lay outside the gene matches. Germline V gene lookup returns CDR1 LGHNA and CDR2 YNFKEQ. CDR3 in DNA: TGTGCCAGCAGCTATGGGACTAGCGGCTACGAGCAGTACTTC. Translating it yields CASSYGTSGYEQYF.

The genes are TRBV30 and TRBJ2-1, with 10 bases aligning to TRBD2. V dropped 4 bases and J dropped 2; count of bases not matched to a gene: 8. In germline, CDR1 is GTSNPN, CDR2 SVGIG (reference sequence). The CDR3 loop spans 16 amino acids. This CDR3 reads CAWTPRTSGPYNEQFF. The CDR3, as DNA: TGTGCCTGGACGCCTCGGACTAGCGGTCCCTACAATGAGCAGTTCTTC.

The rearrangement uses TRBV4-1 and TRBJ2-7; TRBD2 matches at 7 bases. Looked up from germline, CDR1 is MGHRA and CDR2 is YSYEKL. The CDR3 extends over 16 amino acids. With 4 bases clipped from V and 0 bases from J, the junction kept 9 bases outside the gene matches. The CDR3 DNA is TGCGCCAGCAGCCGGAGCGTGGGGGGGGACTCCTACGAGCAGTACTTC. This sequence encodes CASSRSVGGDSYEQYF.

The gene calls are TRBV7-9 and TRBJ2-1; D possibly corresponds to TRBD1 (6 bases). The CDR3 is 14 amino acids. Per germline, CDR1 SEHNR and CDR2 FQNEAQ (reference sequence). Trimming removed 6 bases from V and 3 bases from J, with 12 bases in between. The CDR3 sequence: CASSLQGSYNEQFF. In DNA, the CDR3 is TGTGCCAGCAGTCTACAGGGAAGCTACAATGAGCAGTTCTTC.

The chain carries TRBV6-5 and TRBJ1-1; D remains unclear. The CDR3 is 11 amino acids. Germline loops: CDR1 MNHEY, CDR2 SVGAGI. V dropped 6 bases and J dropped 4 bases, with 6 bases sitting between them. CDR3 bases: TGTGCCAGCAGGAGAGGCACTGAAGCTTTCTTT. Its protein is CASRRGTEAFF.

The genes are TRBV2 and TRBJ2-1; perhaps TRBD1 as D (6 bases). Trimming removed 8 bases from V and 2 bases from J, with 10 bases in between. CDR3 size: 13 residues. The germline gives CDR1 SNHLY, CDR2 FYNNEI. CDR3 sequence: CASGYRAYNEQFF. In nucleotides, the CDR3 is TGTGCCAGCGGGTACAGGGCCTACAATGAGCAGTTCTTC. The full variable domain, its missing parts supplied by reference TRBV2 and TRBJ2-1, is EPEVTQTPSHQVTQMGQEVILRCVPISNHLYFYWYRQILGQKVEFLVSFYNNEISEKSEIFDDQFSVERPDGSNFTLKIRSTKLEDSAMYFCASGYRAYNEQFFGPGTRLTVL.

This sequence joins TRBV5-1 and TRBJ2-3, with D possibly matching TRBD1 (6 bases). The CDR3 contains 16 residues. Germline V gene lookup returns CDR1 SGHRS and CDR2 YFSETQ. Deletions cut 4 bases from V and 0 bases from J, with 15 bases between. This CDR3 is CASSPPATGSTDTQYF. CDR3 sequence (DNA): TGCGCCAGCAGCCCGCCCGCGACAGGTAGCACAGATACGCAGTATTTT.

The CDR3 reads CASGPQGSTEAFF. For the CDR3, the DNA is TGTGCTAGTGGCCCACAGGGTAGCACTGAAGCTTTCTTT. This chain joins TRBV12-5 and TRBJ1-1; possible D gene TRBD1, 6 bases. This CDR3 is 13 amino acids long. The germline V gene encodes CDR1 LGHNT and CDR2 FRNRAP. V lost 6 bases and J lost 4, with 12 bases in between.

This clone was detected a few times. The chain has TRBV29-1 and TRBJ2-3; D might be TRBD2 (6 bases). V was trimmed by 4 bases and J by 2 bases, leaving 13 bases between them. Germline assignment: CDR1 SQVTM and CDR2 ANQGSEA. The CDR3 covers 14 residues. The CDR3: CSVVLEGITDTQYF. CDR3 DNA: TGCAGCGTTGTATTGGAGGGAATCACAGATACGCAGTATTTT.

CDR3 nucleotide sequence: TGTGCCAGCAGTTTGGACAGGGGATCTTACGAGCAGTACTTC. Its protein is CASSLDRGSYEQYF. This chain joins TRBV27 and TRBJ2-7, with TRBD1 matching 9 bases. CDR3 length: 14 residues. Germline CDR1 MNHEY, CDR2 SMNVEV (reference sequence). V was pared by 3 bases and J by 4 bases, with 4 bases of the junction left unmatched.

J is TRBJ1-5 and V is TRBV9, with D perhaps TRBD1 (5 bases). CDR1 and CDR2 from the germline V gene are SGDLS and YYNGEE. Trimming stripped 2 bases from V and 0 bases from J, with 9 bases between. The CDR3 is made up of 15 amino acids. CDR3 nucleotides: TGTGCCAGCAGCGTGGGGGGGAATAGCAATCAGCCCCAGCATTTT. Its protein product is CASSVGGNSNQPQHF.

The chain recombines TRBV6-5 with TRBJ2-1; TRBD2 matches at 12 bases. CDR3 length: 15 amino acids. J lost 9 bases, V lost 6 bases, and 9 bases had no gene match. CDR1 and CDR2 from the germline V gene are MNHEY and SVGAGI. For the CDR3, the DNA is TGTGCCAGCAGCAGAGGACTAGCGGGATTGTTTGAGCAGTTCTTC. Protein sequence: CASSRGLAGLFEQFF.

The CDR3 sequence is CASTLTGGVGNTEAFF. CDR3 nucleotide sequence: TGCGCCAGCACTCTCACAGGTGGTGTCGGAAACACTGAAGCTTTCTTT. This sequence joins TRBV4-3 and TRBJ1-1; tentative D call: TRBD1 (5 bases). Trimming took off 7 bases at V and 2 bases at J, with 20 bases between the two ends. This CDR3 is built from 16 residues. The germline gives CDR1 LGHNA, CDR2 YSLEER.

The V call is TRBV10-2, the J call TRBJ2-1, with D perhaps matching TRBD2 (5 bases). The V end was cut by 0 bases, the J end by 8 bases, with 14 bases between. The CDR3 is 15 amino acids. CDR1 is WSHSY, CDR2 SAAADI, per germline. In DNA form, the CDR3 reads TGCGCCAGCAGTGAGTCAAGTGGGAGTAGCGATGAGCAGTTCTTC. Protein product: CASSESSGSSDEQFF.

The rearrangement uses TRBV1 and TRBJ1-2. TRBV1 is reported as a pseudogene. The CDR3 has 15 amino acids. The CDR3 loop is CTSSLALALHYGYTF. The CDR3 DNA reads as TGCACCAGCAGCCTAGCGTTAGCCCTCCACTATGGCTACACCTTC.

V and J are TRBV25-1 and TRBJ1-6; D perhaps matches TRBD1 (5 bases). The CDR3 has 13 amino acids. Trimming cost V 3 bases and J 10 bases, with 10 bases left between them. The germline V gene encodes CDR1 MGHDK and CDR2 SYGVNS. CDR3 nucleotides: TGTGCCAGCAGTGAGTCCGGGGGGTCACCCCTCCACTTT. Translated, it gives CASSESGGSPLHF.

This chain connects TRBV27 to TRBJ2-5, with D maybe TRBD1 (6 bases). Germline V CDR1 and CDR2: MNHEY, SMNVEV (reference sequence). Between the trimmed V and J ends, which lost 5 bases and 4 bases, there was a span of 14 bases. This CDR3 is built from 14 residues. CDR3 sequence reads: CASSMEGGSETQYF. The CDR3 DNA is TGTGCCAGCAGTATGGAAGGGGGATCAGAGACCCAGTACTTC.

The J gene is TRBJ2-7, the V gene TRBV28; 11 bases align to TRBD1. J gave up 9 bases and V 6 bases, and 10 bases lay outside the gene matches. The CDR3 has 14 residues. Germline V lookup: CDR1 MDHEN, CDR2 SYDVKM. The CDR3 region is CASRYPGTGGVQYF. Written as DNA, the CDR3 is TGTGCCAGCAGATACCCCGGGACAGGGGGAGTGCAGTACTTC.

The rearrangement uses TRBV11-2 and TRBJ2-7; D is unclear. This CDR3 spans 16 amino acids. Germline V gene lookup returns CDR1 SGHAT and CDR2 FQNNGV. V was pared by 0 bases and J by 1 base, with 13 bases between. CDR3 loop: CASSLDLGRLSYEQYF. The CDR3 DNA is TGTGCCAGCAGCTTAGATCTTGGAAGACTTTCCTACGAGCAGTACTTC.

The chain carries TRBV15 and TRBJ2-3; 10 nucleotides line up with TRBD2. The CDR3 is 17 amino acids. The J segment lost 6 bases and the V segment lost 0 bases, leaving 9 bases of the junction unmatched. Germline loops: CDR1 LNHNV, CDR2 YYDKDF (reference sequence). This CDR3 reads CATSRDYWGTSDDTQYF. The CDR3 region has the DNA TGTGCCACCAGCAGAGATTATTGGGGGACTAGCGATGATACGCAGTATTTT. The whole variable domain, filled in from reference TRBV15 and TRBJ2-3, reads DAMVIQNPRYQVTQFGKPVTLSCSQTLNHNVMYWYQQKSSQAPKLLFHYYDKDFNNEADTPDNFQSRRPNTSFCFLDIRSPGLGDTAMYLCATSRDYWGTSDDTQYFGPGTRLTVL.

V and J are TRBV7-2 and TRBJ1-2; 11 nucleotides match TRBD1. The germline V gene has CDR1 SGHTA and CDR2 FQGNSA. This CDR3 contains 14 residues. The junction had 7 bases not matched to a gene; V was cut back by 11 bases and J by 2 bases. The CDR3 here is CAGRDRGKNYGYTF. CDR3 nucleotide sequence: TGTGCCGGCCGGGACAGGGGGAAGAACTATGGCTACACCTTC.

The genes are TRBV7-9 and TRBJ1-1; D ambiguous. Trimming removed 1 base at V and 3 bases at J, with 15 bases between. CDR3 length equals 16 residues. Per the germline V gene, CDR1 is SEHNR and CDR2 is FQNEAQ (reference sequence). CDR3 DNA: TGTGCCAGCAGCTTAGTAACCCATGGGCAGGACACTGAAGCTTTCTTT. Translating gives CASSLVTHGQDTEAFF.

The V call is TRBV5-1, the J call TRBJ1-3; tentative D call: TRBD1 (5 bases). Germline CDR1 reads SGHRS; CDR2 reads YFSETQ. The V and J ends lost 4 bases and 4 bases respectively, with 15 bases between them. The CDR3 consists of 15 residues. CDR3 nucleotide sequence: TGCGCCAGCAGCCGTGACGGGCAGGGAGGAAACACCATATATTTT. Amino acids: CASSRDGQGGNTIYF.

The chain combines TRBV4-1 with TRBJ1-1, with a weak D call TRBD1 (5 bases). In germline, CDR1 is MGHRA, CDR2 YSYEKL. CDR3 length: 17 residues. Trimming cost V 2 bases and J 7 bases, with 23 bases left between them. The CDR3 is CASSQKGSRVPWYEAFF. The CDR3 region has the DNA TGCGCCAGCAGCCAAAAGGGGTCCAGGGTTCCCTGGTATGAAGCTTTCTTT.

The chain couples TRBV19 to TRBJ2-7; 8 nucleotides match TRBD1. The CDR3 totals 15 residues. In germline, CDR1 is LNHDA, CDR2 SQIVND (reference sequence). J lost 3 bases, V lost 4 bases, and 8 bases had no gene match. The chain's CDR3 is CASSTQQGGFYEQYF. The CDR3, as DNA: TGTGCCAGTAGTACCCAACAGGGGGGTTTCTACGAGCAGTACTTC.

The V and J genes are TRBV7-2 and TRBJ2-2; 9 nucleotides match TRBD2. J lost 4 bases, V lost 1 base, and 4 bases had no gene match. CDR1 is SGHTA and CDR2 is FQGNSA in the germline V gene. This CDR3 contains 16 residues. This chain's CDR3 is CASSLVAGELTGELFF. CDR3 DNA sequence: TGTGCCAGCAGCTTAGTAGCGGGGGAACTCACCGGGGAGCTGTTTTTT. The full variable domain, rest sourced from reference TRBV7-2 and TRBJ2-2, is GAGVSQSPSNKVTEKGKDVELRCDPISGHTALYWYRQSLGQGLEFLIYFQGNSAPDKSGLPSDRFSAERTGGSVSTLTIQRTQQEDSAVYLCASSLVAGELTGELFFGEGSRLTVL.

The chain couples TRBV5-1 to TRBJ2-5; 8 nucleotides align to TRBD2. The CDR3 runs 14 residues. Looked up from germline, CDR1 is SGHRS and CDR2 is YFSETQ. V trimming: 4 bases; J trimming: 5 bases; junction bases outside the gene matches: 7. Here the CDR3 DNA reads TGCGCCAGCAGCACGAGCGGGAGAGGGGAGACCCAGTACTTC. Amino acid sequence: CASSTSGRGETQYF.

The chain's CDR3 is CAWSGSSTDTQYF. The CDR3 DNA reads as TGTGCCTGGAGTGGTTCCTCCACAGATACGCAGTATTTT. This chain joins TRBV30 and TRBJ2-3, with D uncertain. The CDR3 totals 13 residues. V was shortened by 1 base and J by 2 bases, with 7 bases between the two germline ends. Per the germline V gene, CDR1 is GTSNPN and CDR2 is SVGIG (reference sequence).

The rearrangement links TRBV2 to TRBJ2-7, with D uncertain. Germline V lookup: CDR1 SNHLY, CDR2 FYNNEI. V was trimmed by 7 bases and J by 5 bases, leaving 15 bases between them. The CDR3 consists of 13 residues. CDR3 loop: CASKPLVSDEQYF. CDR3 coding DNA: TGTGCCAGCAAGCCCCTAGTAAGTGACGAGCAGTACTTC.